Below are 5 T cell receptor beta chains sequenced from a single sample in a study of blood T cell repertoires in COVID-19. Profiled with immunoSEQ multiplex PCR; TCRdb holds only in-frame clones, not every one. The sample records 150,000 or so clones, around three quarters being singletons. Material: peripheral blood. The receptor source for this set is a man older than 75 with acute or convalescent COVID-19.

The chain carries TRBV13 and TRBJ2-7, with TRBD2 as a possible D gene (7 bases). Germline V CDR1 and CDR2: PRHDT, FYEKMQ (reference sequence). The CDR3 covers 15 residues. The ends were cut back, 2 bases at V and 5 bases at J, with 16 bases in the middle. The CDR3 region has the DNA TGTGCCAGCAGCTTATGGGCCGGGGGGCCGAACGAGCAGTACTTC. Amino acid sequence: CASSLWAGGPNEQYF.

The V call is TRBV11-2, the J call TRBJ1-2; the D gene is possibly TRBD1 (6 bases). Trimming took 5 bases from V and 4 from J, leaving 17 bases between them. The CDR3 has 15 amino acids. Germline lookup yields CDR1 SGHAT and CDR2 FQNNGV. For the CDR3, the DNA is TGTGCCAGCAGCCCCCAAGGACAGATTACCTATGGCTACACCTTC. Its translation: CASSPQGQITYGYTF.

The DNA for the CDR3 is TGTGCCAGCAGCTTTATTCCCCTTCCGAGGGCAGATACGCAGTATTTT. Protein sequence: CASSFIPLPRADTQYF. V and J are TRBV7-3 and TRBJ2-3, with D perhaps TRBD2 (5 bases). The CDR3 totals 16 residues. Germline CDR1 and CDR2: SGHTA and FQGTGA. Trimming took 3 bases from V and 4 from J, leaving 17 bases between them.

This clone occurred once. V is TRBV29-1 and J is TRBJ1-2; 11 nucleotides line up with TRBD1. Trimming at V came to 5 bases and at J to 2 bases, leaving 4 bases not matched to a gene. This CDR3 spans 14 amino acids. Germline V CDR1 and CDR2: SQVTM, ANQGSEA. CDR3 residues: CSVRGTGGNYGYTF. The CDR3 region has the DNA TGCAGCGTTCGGGGGACAGGGGGAAACTATGGCTACACCTTC.

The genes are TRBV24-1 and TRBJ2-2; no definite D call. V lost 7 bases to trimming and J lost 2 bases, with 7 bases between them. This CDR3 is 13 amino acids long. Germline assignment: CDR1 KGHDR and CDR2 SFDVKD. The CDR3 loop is CATRPTNTGELFF. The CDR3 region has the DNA TGTGCCACCAGACCGACAAACACCGGGGAGCTGTTTTTT.